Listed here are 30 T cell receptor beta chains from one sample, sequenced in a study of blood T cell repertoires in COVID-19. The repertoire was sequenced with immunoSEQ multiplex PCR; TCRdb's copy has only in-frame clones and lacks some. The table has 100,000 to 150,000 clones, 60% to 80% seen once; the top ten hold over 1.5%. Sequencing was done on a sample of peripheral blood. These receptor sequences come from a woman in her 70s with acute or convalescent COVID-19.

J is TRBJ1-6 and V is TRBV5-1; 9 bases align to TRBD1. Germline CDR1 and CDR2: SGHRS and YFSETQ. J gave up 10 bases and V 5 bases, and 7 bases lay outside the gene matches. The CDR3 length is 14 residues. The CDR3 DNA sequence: TGCGCCAGCAGGGGACAGGGAGGAGAATCACCCCTCCACTTT. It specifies CASRGQGGESPLHF. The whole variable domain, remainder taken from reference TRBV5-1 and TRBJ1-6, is KAGVTQTPRYLIKTRGQQVTLSCSPISGHRSVSWYQQTPGQGLQFLFEYFSETQRNKGNFPGRFSGRQFSNSRSEMNVSTLELGDSALYLCASRGQGGESPLHFGNGTRLTVT.

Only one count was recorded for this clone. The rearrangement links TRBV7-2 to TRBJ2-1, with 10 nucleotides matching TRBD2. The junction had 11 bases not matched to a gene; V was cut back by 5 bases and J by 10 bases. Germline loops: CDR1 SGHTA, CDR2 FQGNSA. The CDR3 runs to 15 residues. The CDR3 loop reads CASSGLLAGRNEQFF. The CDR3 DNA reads TGTGCCAGCAGCGGATTACTAGCGGGACGAAACGAGCAGTTCTTC. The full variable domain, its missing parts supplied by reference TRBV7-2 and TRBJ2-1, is GAGVSQSPSNKVTEKGKDVELRCDPISGHTALYWYRQSLGQGLEFLIYFQGNSAPDKSGLPSDRFSAERTGGSVSTLTIQRTQQEDSAVYLCASSGLLAGRNEQFFGPGTRLTVL.

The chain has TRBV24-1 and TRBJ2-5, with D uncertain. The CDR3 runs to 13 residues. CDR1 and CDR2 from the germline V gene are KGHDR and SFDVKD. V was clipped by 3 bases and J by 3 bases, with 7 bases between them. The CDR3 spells CATSDPNEETQYF. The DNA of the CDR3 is TGTGCCACCAGTGATCCCAATGAAGAGACCCAGTACTTC.

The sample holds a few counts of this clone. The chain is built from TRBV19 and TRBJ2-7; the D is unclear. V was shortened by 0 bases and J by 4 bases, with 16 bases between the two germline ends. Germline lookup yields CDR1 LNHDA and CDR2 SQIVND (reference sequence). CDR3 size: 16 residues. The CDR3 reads CASSIDTPGSLYEQYF. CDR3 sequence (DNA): TGTGCCAGTAGTATAGACACTCCCGGGTCACTTTACGAGCAGTACTTC. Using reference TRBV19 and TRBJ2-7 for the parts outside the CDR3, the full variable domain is DGGITQSPKYLFRKEGQNVTLSCEQNLNHDAMYWYRQDPGQGLRLIYYSQIVNDFQKGDIAEGYSVSREKKESFPLTVTSAQKNPTAFYLCASSIDTPGSLYEQYFGPGTRLTVT.

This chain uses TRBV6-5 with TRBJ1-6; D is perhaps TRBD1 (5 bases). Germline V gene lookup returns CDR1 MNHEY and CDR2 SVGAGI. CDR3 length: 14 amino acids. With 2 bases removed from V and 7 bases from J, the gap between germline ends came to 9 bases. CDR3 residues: CASSYPNRNSPLHF. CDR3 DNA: TGTGCCAGCAGTTACCCGAACAGGAATTCACCCCTCCACTTT.

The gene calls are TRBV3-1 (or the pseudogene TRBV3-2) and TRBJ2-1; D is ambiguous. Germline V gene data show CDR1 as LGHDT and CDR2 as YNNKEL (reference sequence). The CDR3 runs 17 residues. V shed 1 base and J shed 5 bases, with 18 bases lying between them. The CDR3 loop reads CASSQGAGWAENNEQFF. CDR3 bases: TGTGCCAGCAGCCAAGGGGCTGGGTGGGCCGAGAACAATGAGCAGTTCTTC.

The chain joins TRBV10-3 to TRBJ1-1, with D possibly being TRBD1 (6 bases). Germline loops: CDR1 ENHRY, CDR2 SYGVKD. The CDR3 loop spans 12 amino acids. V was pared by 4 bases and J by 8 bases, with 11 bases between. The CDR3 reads CAISVGTGEAFF. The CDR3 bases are TGTGCCATCAGTGTGGGAACAGGGGAAGCTTTCTTT.

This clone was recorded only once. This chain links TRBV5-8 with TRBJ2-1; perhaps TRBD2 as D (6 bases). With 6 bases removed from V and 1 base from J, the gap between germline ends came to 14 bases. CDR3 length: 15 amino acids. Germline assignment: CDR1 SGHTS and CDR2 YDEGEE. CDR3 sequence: CASNYYGGSYNEQFF. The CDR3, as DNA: TGTGCCAGCAACTACTACGGGGGATCCTACAATGAGCAGTTCTTC.

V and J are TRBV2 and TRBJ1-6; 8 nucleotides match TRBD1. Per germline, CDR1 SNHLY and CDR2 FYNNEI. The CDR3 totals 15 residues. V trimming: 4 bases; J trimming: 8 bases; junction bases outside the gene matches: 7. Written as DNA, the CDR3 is TGTGCCAGCAGTGTCATGACAGGGGAGTATTCACCCCTCCACTTT. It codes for CASSVMTGEYSPLHF.

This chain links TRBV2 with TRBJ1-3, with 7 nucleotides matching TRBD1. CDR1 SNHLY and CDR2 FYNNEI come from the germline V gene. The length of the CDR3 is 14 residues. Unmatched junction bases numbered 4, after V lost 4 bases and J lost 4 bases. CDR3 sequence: CASSGQGAGNTIYF. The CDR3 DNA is TGTGCCAGCAGTGGACAGGGTGCCGGAAACACCATATATTTT.

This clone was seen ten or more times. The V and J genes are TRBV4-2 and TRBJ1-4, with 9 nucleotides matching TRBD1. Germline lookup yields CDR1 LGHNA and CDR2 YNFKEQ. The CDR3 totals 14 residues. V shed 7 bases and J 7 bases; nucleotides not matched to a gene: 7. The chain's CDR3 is CASNYDRGSEKLFF. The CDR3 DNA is TGTGCCAGCAACTACGACAGGGGGAGTGAAAAACTGTTTTTT.

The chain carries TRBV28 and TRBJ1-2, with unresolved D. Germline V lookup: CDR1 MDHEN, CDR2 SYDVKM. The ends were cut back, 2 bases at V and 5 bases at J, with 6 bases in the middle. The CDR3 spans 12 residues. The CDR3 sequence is CASSLQEYGYTF. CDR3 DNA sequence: TGTGCCAGCAGTTTACAGGAATATGGCTACACCTTC.

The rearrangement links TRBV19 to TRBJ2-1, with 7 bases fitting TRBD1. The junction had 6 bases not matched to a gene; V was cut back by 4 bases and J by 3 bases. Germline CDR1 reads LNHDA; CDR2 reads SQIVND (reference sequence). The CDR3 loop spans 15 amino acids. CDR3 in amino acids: CASSTPTGFYNEQFF. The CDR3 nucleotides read TGTGCCAGTAGTACGCCGACAGGGTTCTACAATGAGCAGTTCTTC.

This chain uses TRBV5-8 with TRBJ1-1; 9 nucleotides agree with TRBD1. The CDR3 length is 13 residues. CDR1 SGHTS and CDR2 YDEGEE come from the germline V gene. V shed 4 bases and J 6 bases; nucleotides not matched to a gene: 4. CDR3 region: CASSGDRGAEAFF. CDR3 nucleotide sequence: TGTGCCAGCAGCGGAGACAGGGGGGCTGAAGCTTTCTTT.

CDR3 sequence: CASSRLVAGGNNEQFF. The CDR3 DNA sequence: TGTGCCAGCAGCCGGTTAGTAGCGGGGGGCAACAATGAGCAGTTCTTC. V is TRBV27 and J is TRBJ2-1; 10 bases are shared with TRBD2. The junction had 10 bases not matched to a gene; V was cut back by 6 bases and J by 5 bases. CDR1 MNHEY and CDR2 SMNVEV come from the germline V gene (reference sequence). CDR3 length equals 16 residues.

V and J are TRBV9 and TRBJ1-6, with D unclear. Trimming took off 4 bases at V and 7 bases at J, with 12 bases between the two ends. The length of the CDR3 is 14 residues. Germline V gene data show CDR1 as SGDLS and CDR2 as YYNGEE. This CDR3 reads CASSPEGLNSPLHF. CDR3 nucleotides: TGTGCCAGCAGCCCCGAAGGACTGAATTCACCCCTCCACTTT.

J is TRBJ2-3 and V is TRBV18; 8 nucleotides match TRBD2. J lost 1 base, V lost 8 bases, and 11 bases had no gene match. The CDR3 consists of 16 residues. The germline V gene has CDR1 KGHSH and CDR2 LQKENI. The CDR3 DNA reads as TGTGCCAGCACCCTCGATACGGGAGGGGGCACAGATACGCAGTATTTT. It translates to CASTLDTGGGTDTQYF.

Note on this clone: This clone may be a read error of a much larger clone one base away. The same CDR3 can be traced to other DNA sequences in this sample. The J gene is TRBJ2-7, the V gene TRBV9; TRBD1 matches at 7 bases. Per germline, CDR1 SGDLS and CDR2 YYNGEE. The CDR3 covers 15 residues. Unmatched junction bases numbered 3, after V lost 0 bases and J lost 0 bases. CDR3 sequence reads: CASSVEGASSYEQYF. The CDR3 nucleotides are TGTGCCAGCAGCGTAGAGGGGGCCAGCTCCTACGAGCAGTACTTC.

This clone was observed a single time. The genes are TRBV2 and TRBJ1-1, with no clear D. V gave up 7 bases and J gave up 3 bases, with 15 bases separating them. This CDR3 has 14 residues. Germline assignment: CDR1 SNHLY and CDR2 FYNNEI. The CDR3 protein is CASISGGFDTEAFF. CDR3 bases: TGTGCCAGCATTAGTGGCGGGTTCGACACTGAAGCTTTCTTT.

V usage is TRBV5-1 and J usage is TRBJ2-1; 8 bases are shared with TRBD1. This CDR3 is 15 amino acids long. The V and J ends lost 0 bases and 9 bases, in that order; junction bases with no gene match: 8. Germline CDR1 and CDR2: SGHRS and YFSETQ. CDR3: CASSLALQGGGEQFF. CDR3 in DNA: TGCGCCAGCAGCTTGGCCTTACAGGGGGGTGGTGAGCAGTTCTTC. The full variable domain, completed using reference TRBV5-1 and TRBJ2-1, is KAGVTQTPRYLIKTRGQQVTLSCSPISGHRSVSWYQQTPGQGLQFLFEYFSETQRNKGNFPGRFSGRQFSNSRSEMNVSTLELGDSALYLCASSLALQGGGEQFFGPGTRLTVL.

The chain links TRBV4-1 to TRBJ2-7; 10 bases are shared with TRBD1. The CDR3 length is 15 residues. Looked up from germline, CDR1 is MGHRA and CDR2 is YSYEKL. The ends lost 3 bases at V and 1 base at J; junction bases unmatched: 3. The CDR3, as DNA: TGCGCCAGCAGCCATCGACAGGGGGCTTCCTACGAGCAGTACTTC. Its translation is CASSHRQGASYEQYF.

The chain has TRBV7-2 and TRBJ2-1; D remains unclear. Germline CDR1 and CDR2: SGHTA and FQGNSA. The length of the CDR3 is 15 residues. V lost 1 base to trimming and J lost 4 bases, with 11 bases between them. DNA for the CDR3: TGTGCCAGCAGCTTAGACTCCAGCGCTTACAATGAGCAGTTCTTC. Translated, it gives CASSLDSSAYNEQFF.

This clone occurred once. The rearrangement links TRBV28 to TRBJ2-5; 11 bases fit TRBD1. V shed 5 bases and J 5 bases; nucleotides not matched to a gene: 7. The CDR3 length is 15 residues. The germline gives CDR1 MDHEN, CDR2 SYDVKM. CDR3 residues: CASSGQGAREETQYF. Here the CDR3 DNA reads TGTGCCAGCAGTGGACAGGGGGCAAGAGAGGAGACCCAGTACTTC.

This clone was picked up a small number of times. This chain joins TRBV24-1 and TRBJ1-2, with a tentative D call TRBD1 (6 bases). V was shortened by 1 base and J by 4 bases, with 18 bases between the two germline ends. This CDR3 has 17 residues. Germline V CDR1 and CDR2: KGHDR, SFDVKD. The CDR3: CATSDFPRQAPFYGYTF. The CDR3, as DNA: TGTGCCACCAGTGATTTCCCCAGACAGGCCCCTTTCTATGGCTACACCTTC.

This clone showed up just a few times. CDR3 DNA: TGTGCCAGTAGTATTTTCGGGACTAGCGGGTGGACAAGGCACAATGAGCAGTTCTTC. This sequence encodes CASSIFGTSGWTRHNEQFF. The chain has TRBV19 and TRBJ2-1, with 12 bases matching TRBD2. The germline gives CDR1 LNHDA, CDR2 SQIVND (reference sequence). The CDR3 spans 19 residues. V trimming: 3 bases; J trimming: 5 bases; junction bases outside the gene matches: 14.

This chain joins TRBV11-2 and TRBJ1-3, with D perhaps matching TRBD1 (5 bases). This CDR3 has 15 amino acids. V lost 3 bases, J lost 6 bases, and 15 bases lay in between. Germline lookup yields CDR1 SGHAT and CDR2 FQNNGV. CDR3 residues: CASSLQGQGANTIYF. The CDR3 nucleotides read TGTGCCAGCAGCTTGCAGGGCCAAGGAGCAAACACCATATATTTT. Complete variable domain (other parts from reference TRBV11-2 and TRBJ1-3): EAGVAQSPRYKIIEKRQSVAFWCNPISGHATLYWYQQILGQGPKLLIQFQNNGVVDDSQLPKDRFSAERLKGVDSTLKIQPAKLEDSAVYLCASSLQGQGANTIYFGEGSWLTVV.

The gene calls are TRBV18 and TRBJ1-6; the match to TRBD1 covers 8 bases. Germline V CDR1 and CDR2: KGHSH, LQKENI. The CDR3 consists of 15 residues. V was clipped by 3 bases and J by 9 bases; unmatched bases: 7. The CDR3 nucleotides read TGTGCCAGCTCACCCCAGGGGGCGATACGTTCACCCCTCCACTTT. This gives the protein CASSPQGAIRSPLHF. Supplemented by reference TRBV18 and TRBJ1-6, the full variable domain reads NAGVMQNPRHLVRRRGQEARLRCSPMKGHSHVYWYRQLPEEGLKFMVYLQKENIIDESGMPKERFSAEFPKEGPSILRIQQVVRGDSAAYFCASSPQGAIRSPLHFGNGTRLTVT.

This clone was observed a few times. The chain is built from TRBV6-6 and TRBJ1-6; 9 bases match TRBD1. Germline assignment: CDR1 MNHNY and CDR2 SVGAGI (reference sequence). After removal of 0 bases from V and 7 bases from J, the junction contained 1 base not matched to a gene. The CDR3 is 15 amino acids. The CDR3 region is CASSYSGTGNSPLHF. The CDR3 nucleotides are TGTGCCAGCAGTTACTCTGGGACAGGGAATTCACCCCTCCACTTT.

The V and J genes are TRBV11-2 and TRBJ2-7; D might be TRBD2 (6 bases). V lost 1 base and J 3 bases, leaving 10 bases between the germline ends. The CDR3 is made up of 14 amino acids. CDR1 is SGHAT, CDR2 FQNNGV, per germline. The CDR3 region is CASSLGRDFYEQYF. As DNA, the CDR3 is TGTGCCAGCAGCTTAGGCCGGGACTTCTACGAGCAGTACTTC. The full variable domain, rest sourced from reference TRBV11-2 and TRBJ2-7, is EAGVAQSPRYKIIEKRQSVAFWCNPISGHATLYWYQQILGQGPKLLIQFQNNGVVDDSQLPKDRFSAERLKGVDSTLKIQPAKLEDSAVYLCASSLGRDFYEQYFGPGTRLTVT.

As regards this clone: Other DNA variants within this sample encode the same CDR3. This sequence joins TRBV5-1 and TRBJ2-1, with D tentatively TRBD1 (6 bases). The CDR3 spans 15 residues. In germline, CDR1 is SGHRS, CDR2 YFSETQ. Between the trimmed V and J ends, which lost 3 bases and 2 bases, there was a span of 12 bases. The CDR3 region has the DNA TGCGCCAGCAGCTCCCGGGACAAGACCTACAATGAGCAGTTCTTC. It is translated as CASSSRDKTYNEQFF. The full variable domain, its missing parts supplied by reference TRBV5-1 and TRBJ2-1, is KAGVTQTPRYLIKTRGQQVTLSCSPISGHRSVSWYQQTPGQGLQFLFEYFSETQRNKGNFPGRFSGRQFSNSRSEMNVSTLELGDSALYLCASSSRDKTYNEQFFGPGTRLTVL.